This TCR beta chain is drawn from a study of blood T cell repertoires in COVID-19 (dated by TCRdb to 2020 to 2022). At the level of the whole study: Samples from collaborators originated in the United States, Italy and Spain and spanned both the acute and convalescent phases of COVID-19. The prospective study material was composed of cDNA or gDNA derived from T cells, B-cell-depleted T cells, or PBMCs. Subjects who had been exposed to COVID-19, were actively infected with it, or had recovered from it provided the deeply sampled blood TCRbeta repertoires that made up the dataset. The repertoires were released in a freely available public database meant as a resource for research on the immune response to SARS-CoV-2. Samples were obtained from the ongoing ImmuneRACE study (first 160 participants) and from over 1,000 subjects provided by 6 global collaborators. Sample metadata almost always included a de-identified subject ID, COVID-19 status, age in years and sex. Where available, HLA class I and class II types were taken from metadata supplied by the sample provider and were not determined by assay-based typing.

TCRbeta CDR3 regions were amplified from genomic DNA using the immunoSEQ Assay, a bias-controlled multiplex PCR. As for the authors' bioinformatics: The number of nucleated cells in each sample was estimated from the amplification of reference gene primers within the assay. To quantify the absolute abundance of each unique TCRbeta CDR3 rearrangement, sequence reads were collapsed and filtered. Productive Simpson clonality was computed per sample as the square root of Simpson's diversity index over productive rearrangements. TCRdb retrieved this table from immuneACCESS and kept in-frame rearrangements only. Not all clones are present; in checked studies, unresolved V genes account for under half, and no reason is known for the remainder. V and J calls and clone size are as listed in that table; D and trimming were resolved from the DNA. Present in this sample are 150,000 or so clones, 86% of which were seen just once. The top ten clones comprise more than 3% of the sample.

Collaborating institutions collected whole blood in K2EDTA tubes following their own protocols. For TCRbeta analysis, collaborator samples were shipped as frozen whole blood, as isolated PBMCs, or as DNA extracted from either sample type. This clone was detected only a few times. Its binding antigen is unknown. Per-base qualities were not stored, and no clone one base away is much larger. From the germline V gene (reference sequence), CDR1 is SEHNR and CDR2 is FQNEAQ. After removal of 4 bases from V and 2 bases from J, the junction retains 6 bases not matched to a gene. From the cysteine up to the phenylalanine, the CDR3 has a length of 15 residues. Only the CDR3 region is kept as DNA, spanning 45 bases read in frame from base 1. The paper's findings and limits, for the study overall: The quantity of clinical and demographic metadata differed by source and by participant and was supplied without curation.

This receptor was taken from a woman between 65 and 79 years old with acute or convalescent COVID-19. The chain uses TRBV7-9 and TRBJ2-3; TRBD1 fits 7 bases in the junction. Specimen: peripheral blood. DNA sequence: TGTGCCAGCAGCTCGACACAGGGGTTCACAGATACGCAGTATTTT. This is translated as CASSSTQGFTDTQYF. Outside the CDR3, residues come from the reference TRBV7-9 and TRBJ2-3 proteins, so the full variable domain is: DTGVSQNPRHKITKRGQNVTFRCDPISEHNRLYWYRQTLGQGPEFLTYFQNEAQLEKSRLLSDRFSAERPKGSFSTLEIQRTEQGDSAMYLCASSSTQGFTDTQYFGPGTRLTVL.